The clone carrying this T cell receptor beta chain has more than one count but fewer than ten. Both 60 Vbeta primers and 13 Jbeta primers went into the PCR. Produced via immunoSEQ multiplex PCR; TCRdb's table is partial and in-frame only. This sample has approximately 69,000 clones, with 60% to 75% found just once. This CDR3 has 14 amino acids. The V end lost 0 bases, the J end lost 1 base, and 4 bases lay between the germline ends. CDR1 is SGHTA, CDR2 FQGNSA, per germline. The sample belongs to a study of cytomegalovirus exposure and HLA in healthy donors. This receptor was obtained from a man between 35 and 55 years old in good health and CMV-seropositive. Sequenced sample: PBMCs. The rearrangement links TRBV7-2 to TRBJ1-5; no clear D. The CDR3 DNA is TGTGCCAGCAGCTTAGCTGGCAGCAATCAGCCCCAGCATTTT. This encodes CASSLAGSNQPQHF.